This is a list of T cell receptor beta chains from one sample in a study of control samples from healthy donors and cancer patients. Some clones are missing from TCRdb's copy, which holds only in-frame ones; the method was immunoSEQ multiplex PCR. The sample lists about 67,000 clones, 70% to 90% occurring once. Sequenced material: PBMCs. These receptors all stem from a woman aged 45-65 years with head and neck cancer. Each CDR3 is given with its conserved first and last residue.

V gene: TRBV29-1; CDR3 protein: CSVTLTGGYDEQYF
V gene: TRBV5-1; CDR3 protein: CASSLGSAGASQETQYF
V gene: TRBV6-9; CDR3 protein: CASSYYNQGGGYSNQPQHF
V gene: TRBV3-1/TRBV3-2; CDR3 protein: CASSRDRFAGNTIYF
V gene: TRBV28; CDR3 protein: CASSLPGGGNQPQHF
V gene: TRBV12-1; CDR3 protein: CASSFSPSRPDWLLGYTF
V gene: TRBV4-3; CDR3 protein: CASSQTKSGGAYNEQFF
V gene: TRBV18; CDR3 protein: CASSTISTGTNYGYTF
V gene: TRBV7-2; CDR3 protein: CASGGGPETQYF
V gene: TRBV7-9; CDR3 protein: CASSLFGGNEQFF
V gene: TRBV9; CDR3 protein: CASSRTDSNQPQHF
V gene: TRBV5-1; CDR3 protein: CASEDRGGINEQFF
V gene: TRBV27; CDR3 protein: CASTKGDVTEAFF
V gene: TRBV28; CDR3 protein: CAAGGKMSGKLFF
V gene: TRBV19; CDR3 protein: CASSRAPNRPSYEQYF
V gene: TRBV3-1/TRBV3-2; CDR3 protein: CASSQKGCEKLFF
V gene: TRBV19; CDR3 protein: CASKSGNTEAFF
V gene: TRBV15; CDR3 protein: CATSPTFGQGSLGGYTF
V gene: TRBV2; CDR3 protein: CASSGGTGGTYEQYF
V gene: TRBV4-1; CDR3 protein: CASSPSTPDTQFF
V gene: TRBV5-4; CDR3 protein: CASSEGQGAGEQYF
V gene: TRBV28; CDR3 protein: CASSSKVGYTF
V gene: TRBV10-3; CDR3 protein: CAISIDRPHYGYTF
V gene: TRBV24-1; CDR3 protein: CATSDSDRPSSYNEQFF
V gene: TRBV30; CDR3 protein: CAWRGQGESPLHF
V gene: TRBV9; CDR3 protein: CASSLYVRGSYNEQFF
V gene: TRBV30; CDR3 protein: CAWARNTEAFF
V gene: TRBV7-3; CDR3 protein: CASKPLAGGLSNEQFF
V gene: TRBV28; CDR3 protein: CASSPMTGGNTEAFF
V gene: TRBV5-6; CDR3 protein: CASSLTLAGAGRVTDTQYF
V gene: TRBV4-2; CDR3 protein: CASSQRGWENTEAFF
V gene: TRBV18; CDR3 protein: CASSPFRTGEDGYTF
V gene: TRBV2; CDR3 protein: CASRPDPRVVAFF
V gene: TRBV19; CDR3 protein: CASSIGPRAGELFF
V gene: TRBV27; CDR3 protein: CASRTRQGNEAFF
V gene: TRBV12-3/TRBV12-4; CDR3 protein: CASSLALGYGYTF
V gene: TRBV5-1; CDR3 protein: CASSTGGLTDVYEQYF
V gene: TRBV5-8; CDR3 protein: CASSLRHYNYGYTF
V gene: TRBV25-1; CDR3 protein: CASSGTGSYNSPLHF
V gene: TRBV28; CDR3 protein: CASSFVGQGTGELFF
V gene: TRBV27; CDR3 protein: CASSIAGANVLTF
V gene: TRBV27; CDR3 protein: CASSSYQGMNTEAFF
V gene: TRBV4-3; CDR3 protein: CASSQDVTGGRGKTGYTF
V gene: TRBV6-5; CDR3 protein: CASRQPGGNTEAFF
V gene: TRBV28; CDR3 protein: CASSSRVGGGYTF
V gene: TRBV24-1; CDR3 protein: CATSDGRGLPQHF
V gene: TRBV5-5; CDR3 protein: CASSLGQNEKLFF
V gene: TRBV9; CDR3 protein: CASSVDTDVSYEQYF
V gene: TRBV5-1; CDR3 protein: CASRPAQGNEQFF
V gene: TRBV5-6; CDR3 protein: CASSLEIAGGRTDTQYF
V gene: TRBV14; CDR3 protein: CASSFRVGVYEQYF
V gene: TRBV7-8; CDR3 protein: CASSLGGARESGANVLTF
V gene: TRBV3-1/TRBV3-2; CDR3 protein: CASSQEGTAETQYF
V gene: TRBV3-1/TRBV3-2; CDR3 protein: CASSHLTRGNEKLFF
V gene: TRBV5-1; CDR3 protein: CASSLGRLAGGETQYF
V gene: TRBV7-2; CDR3 protein: CASSSRWGGREQYF
V gene: TRBV7-6; CDR3 protein: CASSLGVSGGASETQYF
V gene: TRBV28; CDR3 protein: CASSSTPEVSEAFF
V gene: TRBV7-3; CDR3 protein: CASSPTGTFTDTQYF